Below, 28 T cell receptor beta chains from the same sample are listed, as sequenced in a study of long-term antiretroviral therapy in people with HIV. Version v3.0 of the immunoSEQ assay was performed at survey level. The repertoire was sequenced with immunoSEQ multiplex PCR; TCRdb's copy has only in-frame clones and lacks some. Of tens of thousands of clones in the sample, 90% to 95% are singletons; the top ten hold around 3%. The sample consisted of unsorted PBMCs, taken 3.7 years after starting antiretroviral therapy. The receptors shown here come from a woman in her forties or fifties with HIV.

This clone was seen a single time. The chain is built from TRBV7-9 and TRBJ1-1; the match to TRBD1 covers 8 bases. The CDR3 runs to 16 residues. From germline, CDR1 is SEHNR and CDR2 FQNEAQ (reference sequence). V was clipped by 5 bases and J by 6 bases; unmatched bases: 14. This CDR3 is CASSTPVQGAVAEAFF. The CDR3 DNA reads TGTGCCAGCAGCACGCCGGTTCAGGGGGCGGTGGCTGAAGCTTTCTTT. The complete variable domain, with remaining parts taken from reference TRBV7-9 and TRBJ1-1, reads DTGVSQNPRHKITKRGQNVTFRCDPISEHNRLYWYRQTLGQGPEFLTYFQNEAQLEKSRLLSDRFSAERPKGSFSTLEIQRTEQGDSAMYLCASSTPVQGAVAEAFFGQGTRLTVV.

In nucleotides, the CDR3 is TGTGCCAGCAGTACCCTAGGGGGGGGCGATACGCAGTATTTT. Amino acid sequence: CASSTLGGGDTQYF. The chain recombines TRBV2 with TRBJ2-3; possible D gene TRBD2, 7 bases. Germline V gene lookup returns CDR1 SNHLY and CDR2 FYNNEI. Between the trimmed V and J ends, which lost 5 bases and 6 bases, there was a span of 15 bases. The CDR3 is made up of 14 amino acids. The full variable domain, rest sourced from reference TRBV2 and TRBJ2-3, is EPEVTQTPSHQVTQMGQEVILRCVPISNHLYFYWYRQILGQKVEFLVSFYNNEISEKSEIFDDQFSVERPDGSNFTLKIRSTKLEDSAMYFCASSTLGGGDTQYFGPGTRLTVL.

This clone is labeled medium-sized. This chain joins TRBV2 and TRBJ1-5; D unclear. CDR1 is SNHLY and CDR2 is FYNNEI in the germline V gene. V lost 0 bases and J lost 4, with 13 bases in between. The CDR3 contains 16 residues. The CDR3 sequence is CASSEALLTANQPQHF. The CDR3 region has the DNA TGTGCCAGCAGTGAAGCGCTTCTTACAGCTAATCAGCCCCAGCATTTT.

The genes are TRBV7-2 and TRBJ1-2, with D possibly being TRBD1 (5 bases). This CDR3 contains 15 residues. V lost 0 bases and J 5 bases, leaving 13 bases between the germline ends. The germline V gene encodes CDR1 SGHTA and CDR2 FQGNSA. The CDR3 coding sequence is TGTGCCAGCAGCTTAGCTGGGCAGGGTCGGTATGGCTACACCTTC. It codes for CASSLAGQGRYGYTF.

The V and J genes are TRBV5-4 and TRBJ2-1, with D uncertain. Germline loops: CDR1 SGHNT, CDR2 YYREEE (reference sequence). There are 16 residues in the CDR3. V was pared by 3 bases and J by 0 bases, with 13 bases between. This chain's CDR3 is CASSYLSTSSYNEQFF. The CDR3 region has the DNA TGTGCCAGCAGCTACCTCTCCACGAGCTCCTACAATGAGCAGTTCTTC. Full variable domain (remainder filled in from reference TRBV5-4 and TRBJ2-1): ETGVTQSPTHLIKTRGQQVTLRCSSQSGHNTVSWYQQALGQGPQFIFQYYREEENGRGNFPPRFSGLQFPNYSSELNVNALELDDSALYLCASSYLSTSSYNEQFFGPGTRLTVL.

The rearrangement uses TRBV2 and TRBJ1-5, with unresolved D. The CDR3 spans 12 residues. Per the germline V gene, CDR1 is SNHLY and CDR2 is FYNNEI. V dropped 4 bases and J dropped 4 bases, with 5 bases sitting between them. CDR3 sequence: CASSVGNQPQHF. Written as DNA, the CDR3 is TGTGCCAGCAGTGTAGGGAATCAGCCCCAGCATTTT.

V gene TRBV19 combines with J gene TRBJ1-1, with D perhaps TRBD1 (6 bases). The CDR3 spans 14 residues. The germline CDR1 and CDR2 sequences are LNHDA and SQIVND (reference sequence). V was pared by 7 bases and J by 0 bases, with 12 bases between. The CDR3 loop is CASTKDSMNTEAFF. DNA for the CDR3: TGTGCCAGTACTAAGGACAGCATGAACACTGAAGCTTTCTTT.

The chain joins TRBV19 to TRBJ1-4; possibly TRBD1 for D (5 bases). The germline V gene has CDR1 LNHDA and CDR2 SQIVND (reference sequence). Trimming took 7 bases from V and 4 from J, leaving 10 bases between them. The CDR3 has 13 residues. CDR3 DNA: TGTGCCAGTACTAGGGGCGTTAATGAAAAACTGTTTTTT. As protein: CASTRGVNEKLFF.

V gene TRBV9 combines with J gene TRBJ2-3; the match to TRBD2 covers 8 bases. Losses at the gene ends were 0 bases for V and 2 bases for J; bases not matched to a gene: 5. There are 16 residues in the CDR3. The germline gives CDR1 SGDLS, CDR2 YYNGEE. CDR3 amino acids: CASSVGAGGFTDTQYF. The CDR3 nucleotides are TGTGCCAGCAGCGTAGGGGCGGGGGGCTTCACAGATACGCAGTATTTT.

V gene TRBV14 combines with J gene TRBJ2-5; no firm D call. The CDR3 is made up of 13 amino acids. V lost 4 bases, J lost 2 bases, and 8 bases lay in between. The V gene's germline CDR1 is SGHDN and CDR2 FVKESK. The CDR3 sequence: CASSPQPQETQYF. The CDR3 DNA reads TGTGCCAGCAGCCCACAGCCACAAGAGACCCAGTACTTC.

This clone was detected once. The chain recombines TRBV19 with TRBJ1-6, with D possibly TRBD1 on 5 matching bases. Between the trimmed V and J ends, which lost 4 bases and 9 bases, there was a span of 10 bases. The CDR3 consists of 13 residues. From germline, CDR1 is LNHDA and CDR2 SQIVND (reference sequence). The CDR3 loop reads CASSTERGSPLHF. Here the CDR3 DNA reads TGTGCCAGTAGTACGGAAAGGGGTTCACCCCTCCACTTT.

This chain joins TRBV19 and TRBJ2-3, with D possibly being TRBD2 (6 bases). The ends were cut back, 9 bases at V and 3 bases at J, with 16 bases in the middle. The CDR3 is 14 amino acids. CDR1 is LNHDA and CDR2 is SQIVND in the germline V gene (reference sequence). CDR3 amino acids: CASTSLGGTDTQYF. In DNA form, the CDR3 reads TGTGCCAGCACTTCCCTGGGGGGAACAGATACGCAGTATTTT.

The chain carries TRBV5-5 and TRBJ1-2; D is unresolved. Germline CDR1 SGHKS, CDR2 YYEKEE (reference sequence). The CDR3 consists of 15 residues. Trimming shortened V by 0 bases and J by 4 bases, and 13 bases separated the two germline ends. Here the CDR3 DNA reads TGTGCCAGCAGCTTGGGTCTTATGAGAGGCTATGGCTACACCTTC. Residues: CASSLGLMRGYGYTF.

DNA of the CDR3: TGTGCCAGCAGTTACTCGACACCCAATTCACCCCTCCACTTT. Its protein product is CASSYSTPNSPLHF. The chain links TRBV6-5 to TRBJ1-6; D ambiguous. With 0 bases removed from V and 7 bases from J, the gap between germline ends came to 7 bases. This CDR3 has 14 amino acids. The germline gives CDR1 MNHEY, CDR2 SVGAGI.

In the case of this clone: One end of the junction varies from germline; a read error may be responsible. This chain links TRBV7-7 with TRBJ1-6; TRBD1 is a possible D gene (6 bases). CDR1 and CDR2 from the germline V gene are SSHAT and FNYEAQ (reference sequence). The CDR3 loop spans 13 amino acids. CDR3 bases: TGTGCTAGCAGCCGACAGGTGGATTCACCCCTCCACTTT. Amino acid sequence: CASSRQVDSPLHF.

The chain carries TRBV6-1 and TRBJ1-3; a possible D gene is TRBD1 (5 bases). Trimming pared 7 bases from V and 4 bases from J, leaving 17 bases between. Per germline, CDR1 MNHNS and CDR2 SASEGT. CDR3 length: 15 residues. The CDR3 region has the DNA TGTGCCAGCAAAGTGGGCAGGGCCCAAGGAAACACCATATATTTT. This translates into CASKVGRAQGNTIYF.

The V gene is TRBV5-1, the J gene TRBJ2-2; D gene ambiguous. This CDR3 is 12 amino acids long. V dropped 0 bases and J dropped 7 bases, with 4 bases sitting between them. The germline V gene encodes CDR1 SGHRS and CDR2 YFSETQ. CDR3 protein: CASSLVSGELFF. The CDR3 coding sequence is TGCGCCAGCAGCTTGGTCAGCGGGGAGCTGTTTTTT.

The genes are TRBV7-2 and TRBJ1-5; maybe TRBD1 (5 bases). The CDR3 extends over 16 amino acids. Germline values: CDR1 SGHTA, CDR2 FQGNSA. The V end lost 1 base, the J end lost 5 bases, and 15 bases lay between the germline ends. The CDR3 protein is CASSLVEGARHQPQHF. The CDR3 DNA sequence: TGTGCCAGCAGCTTAGTGGAAGGGGCGAGGCATCAGCCCCAGCATTTT.

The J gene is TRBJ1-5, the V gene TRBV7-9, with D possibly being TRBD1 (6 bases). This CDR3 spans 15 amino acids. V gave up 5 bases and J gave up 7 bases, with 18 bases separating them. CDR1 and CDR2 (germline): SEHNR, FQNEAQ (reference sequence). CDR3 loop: CASSTGRGSGQPQHF. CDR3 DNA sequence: TGTGCCAGCAGCACTGGCAGGGGTTCCGGACAGCCCCAGCATTTT.

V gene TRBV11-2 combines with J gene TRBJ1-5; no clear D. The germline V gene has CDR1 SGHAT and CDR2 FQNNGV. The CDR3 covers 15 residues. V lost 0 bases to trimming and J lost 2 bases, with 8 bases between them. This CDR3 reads CASSLDGFGNQPQHF. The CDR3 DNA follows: TGTGCCAGCAGCTTAGACGGTTTTGGCAATCAGCCCCAGCATTTT. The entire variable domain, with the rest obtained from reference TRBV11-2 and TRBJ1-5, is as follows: EAGVAQSPRYKIIEKRQSVAFWCNPISGHATLYWYQQILGQGPKLLIQFQNNGVVDDSQLPKDRFSAERLKGVDSTLKIQPAKLEDSAVYLCASSLDGFGNQPQHFGDGTRLSIL.

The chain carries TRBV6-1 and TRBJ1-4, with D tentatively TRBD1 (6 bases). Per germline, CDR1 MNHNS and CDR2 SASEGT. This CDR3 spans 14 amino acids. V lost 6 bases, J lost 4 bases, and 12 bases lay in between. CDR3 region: CASSQGNDNEKLFF. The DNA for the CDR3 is TGTGCCAGCAGCCAGGGGAACGATAATGAAAAACTGTTTTTT.

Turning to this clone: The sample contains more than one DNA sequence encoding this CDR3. The CDR3 nucleotides read TGTGCCAGCAGTGGGGTGGGTGAGACCCAGTACTTC. Its protein product is CASSGVGETQYF. The rearrangement uses TRBV2 and TRBJ2-5; D not resolved. Per the germline V gene, CDR1 is SNHLY and CDR2 is FYNNEI. Trimming left V 4 bases short and J 5 bases short, with 8 bases between. This CDR3 contains 12 residues. The full variable domain, with the rest looked up from reference TRBV2 and TRBJ2-5, is EPEVTQTPSHQVTQMGQEVILRCVPISNHLYFYWYRQILGQKVEFLVSFYNNEISEKSEIFDDQFSVERPDGSNFTLKIRSTKLEDSAMYFCASSGVGETQYFGPGTRLLVL.

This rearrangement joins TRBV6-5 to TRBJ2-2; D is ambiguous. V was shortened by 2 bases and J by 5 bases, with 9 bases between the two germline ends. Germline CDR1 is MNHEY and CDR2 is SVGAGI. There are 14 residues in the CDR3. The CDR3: CASSYGDSTGELFF. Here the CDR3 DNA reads TGTGCCAGCAGTTACGGGGATTCGACCGGGGAGCTGTTTTTT.

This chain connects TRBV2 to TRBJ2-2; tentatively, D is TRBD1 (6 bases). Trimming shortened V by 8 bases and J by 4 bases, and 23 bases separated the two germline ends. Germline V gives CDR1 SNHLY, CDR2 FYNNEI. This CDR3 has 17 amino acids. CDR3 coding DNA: TGTGCCAGCCTGGGGCGCTTGGCAGGGGCGGCCACCGGGGAGCTGTTTTTT. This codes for CASLGRLAGAATGELFF. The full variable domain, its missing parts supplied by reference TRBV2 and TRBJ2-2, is EPEVTQTPSHQVTQMGQEVILRCVPISNHLYFYWYRQILGQKVEFLVSFYNNEISEKSEIFDDQFSVERPDGSNFTLKIRSTKLEDSAMYFCASLGRLAGAATGELFFGEGSRLTVL.

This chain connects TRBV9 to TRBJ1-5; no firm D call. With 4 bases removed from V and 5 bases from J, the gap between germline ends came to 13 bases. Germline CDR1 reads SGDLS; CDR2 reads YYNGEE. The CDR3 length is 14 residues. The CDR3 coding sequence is TGTGCCAGCAGCCCTGGCCCGCTCCATCAGCCCCAGCATTTT. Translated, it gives CASSPGPLHQPQHF.

The DNA of the CDR3 is TGTGCCAGCAGGGGGCTCCACACTGAAGCTTTCTTT. It encodes CASRGLHTEAFF. This chain links TRBV5-4 with TRBJ1-1, with D perhaps matching TRBD1 (5 bases). Trimming stripped 5 bases from V and 3 bases from J, with 8 bases between. Looked up from germline, CDR1 is SGHNT and CDR2 is YYREEE (reference sequence). This CDR3 spans 12 amino acids.

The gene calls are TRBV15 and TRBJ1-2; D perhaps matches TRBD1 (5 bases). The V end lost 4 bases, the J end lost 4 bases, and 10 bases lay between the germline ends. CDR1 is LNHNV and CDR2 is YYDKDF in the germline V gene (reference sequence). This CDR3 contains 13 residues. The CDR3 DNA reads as TGTGCCACCAGCAACGGGGGTAGCTATGGCTACACCTTC. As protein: CATSNGGSYGYTF.

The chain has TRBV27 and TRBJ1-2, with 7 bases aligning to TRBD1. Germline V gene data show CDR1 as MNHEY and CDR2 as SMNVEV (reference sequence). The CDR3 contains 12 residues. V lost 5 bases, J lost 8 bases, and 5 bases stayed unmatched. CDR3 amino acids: CASSTGARGYTF. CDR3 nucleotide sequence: TGTGCCAGCAGTACAGGGGCGAGAGGCTACACCTTC.